A selection of T cell receptor beta chains follows, all from one sample in a study of T-cell reconstitution after alpha-beta-depleted transplantation in children. TCRdb itself ran the PCR reads through MiXCR, one entry per CDR3 protein. This sample has more than 90,000 distinct CDR3 sequences, with around 10% found just once. The material sequenced was PBMCs, taken before TCRalphabeta/CD19-depleted stem cell transplant. The receptors originated from a boy aged 2-9 years with acute lymphoblastic leukemia, due to receive a stem cell transplant. Both conserved end residues are part of each CDR3. The order of the fields is D gene, V gene, J gene, clone size, CDR3 DNA, CDR3 protein. A D gene is named only where the DNA matches it firmly. Clone size is stated in some rows and not others, as once, few, many or a class when expanded.

NA	TRBV12-3/TRBV12-4	TRBJ2-1	many	TGTGCCAGCAGTTTATGGGACCGCTCCTACAATGAGCAGTTCTTC	CASSLWDRSYNEQFF
NA	TRBV29-1	TRBJ1-1	NA	TGCAGCGTTGTCGCGGCGAACACTGAAGCTTTCTTT	CSVVAANTEAFF
TRBD2	TRBV20-1	TRBJ2-1	many	TGCAGTGCTAGAGGGACTAGCGGGAGGTACAATGAGCAGTTCTTC	CSARGTSGRYNEQFF
TRBD1	TRBV5-6	TRBJ2-4	few	TGTGCCAGCAGCTCTTACCTACAGGGGACGGAACTGGGCAAAAACATTCAGTACTTC	CASSSYLQGTELGKNIQYF
TRBD2	TRBV6-1	TRBJ2-7	many	TGTGCCAGCAGCCCTACTAGCGGGAGCTTTTACGAGCAGTACTTC	CASSPTSGSFYEQYF
NA	TRBV5-1	TRBJ2-7	many	TGCGCCAGCAGCTTGGTTGTACAGCCCTACGAGCAGTACTTC	CASSLVVQPYEQYF
NA	TRBV5-1	TRBJ2-1	many	TGCGCCAGCAGCTTGGGACGGGAGTTCTACAATGAGCAGTTCTTC	CASSLGREFYNEQFF
TRBD2	TRBV5-1	TRBJ2-3	few	TGCGCCAGCAGCTCCTCGATAGCGGGCCTCACAGATACGCAGTATTTT	CASSSSIAGLTDTQYF
TRBD2	TRBV5-1	TRBJ2-7	NA	TGCGCCAGCAGCTCATTAGGGAGGGAGGCCTCCTACGAGCAGTACTTC	CASSSLGREASYEQYF
TRBD2	TRBV12-3/TRBV12-4	TRBJ2-1	many	TGTGCCAGCAGTTTTGGCGGGAGCTCCTACAATGAGCAGTTCTTC	CASSFGGSSYNEQFF
TRBD1	TRBV5-1	TRBJ1-6	NA	TGCGCCAGCAGCTCCCAGCCGACAGGGGATAATTCACCCCTCCACTTT	CASSSQPTGDNSPLHF
NA	TRBV7-2	TRBJ2-2	NA	TGTGCCAGCAGCTACTGGTGGAAAAGGGGTCTCACCGGGGAGCTGTTTTTT	CASSYWWKRGLTGELFF
TRBD1	TRBV27	TRBJ1-4	NA	TGTGCCAGCAGTTTACGGGGACAGGGGGTTGCGGAGGAAAAACTGTTTTTT	CASSLRGQGVAEEKLFF
TRBD2	TRBV24-1	TRBJ2-6	NA	TGTGCCACCGGCCGGACTAGCGGGTCCTCTGTGGCCAACGTCCTGACTTTC	CATGRTSGSSVANVLTF
NA	TRBV14	TRBJ2-3	few	TGTGCCAGCAGTCTGACTCTTTATAGCGGAGATACGCAGTATTTT	CASSLTLYSGDTQYF
TRBD2	TRBV4-1	TRBJ2-2	NA	TGCGCCAGCAGCCAAGTTGGACTAGCGAAACGGAACACCGGGGAGCTGTTTTTT	CASSQVGLAKRNTGELFF
NA	TRBV28	TRBJ2-7	NA	TGTGCCAGCCGTCCACACGGCAGTCCCTACGAGCAGTACTTC	CASRPHGSPYEQYF
TRBD1	TRBV10-1	TRBJ1-1	NA	TGCGCCAGCAGTCGGGACAGGGGGCTCGCAGGCACTGAAGCTTTCTTT	CASSRDRGLAGTEAFF
NA	TRBV15	TRBJ2-6	few	TGTGCCACCAGCAAAATGGGCACCTTAAGCTCTGGGGCCAACGTCCTGACTTTC	CATSKMGTLSSGANVLTF
NA	TRBV7-2	TRBJ1-2	many	TGTGCCAGCAGTTGGGGACAAACCTATGGCTACACCTTC	CASSWGQTYGYTF
NA	TRBV7-8	TRBJ2-7	NA	TGTGCCAGCAGTCACAGTCCCCTTGTGTCCTACGAGCAGTACTTC	CASSHSPLVSYEQYF
TRBD1	TRBV7-9	TRBJ1-1	NA	TGTGCCAGCAGTCGCCGGACAGGGGGGTCGACTGAAGCTTTCTTT	CASSRRTGGSTEAFF
NA	TRBV20-1	TRBJ2-6	few	TGCAGTGCTAGTCAGCGGGCCCAGAGCTCTGGGGCCAACGTCCTGACTTTC	CSASQRAQSSGANVLTF
TRBD1	TRBV28	TRBJ2-7	few	TGTGCCAGCAGTTTCCCGTACGCCCGGGACAGGGATTTGTACGAGCAGTACTTC	CASSFPYARDRDLYEQYF
TRBD1	TRBV7-9	TRBJ1-2	NA	TGTGCCAGCAGCCCCGGCAGACAGGGAAACACCTTC	CASSPGRQGNTF
NA	TRBV11-2	TRBJ2-3	few	TGTGCCAGCAGGTGGGGGGTAGATACGCAGTATTTT	CASRWGVDTQYF
TRBD2	TRBV20-1	TRBJ2-7	NA	TGCAGTGCCCTCCCGGGGGGGTACTCCTACGAGCAGTACTTC	CSALPGGYSYEQYF
NA	TRBV20-1	TRBJ1-5	few	TGCAGTGCTCTAACAGGGAATGATCAGCCCCAGCATTTT	CSALTGNDQPQHF
TRBD2	TRBV7-3	TRBJ2-1	NA	TGTGCCAGCAGCTTGGGGGGACTAAGTGAGCAGTTCTTC	CASSLGGLSEQFF
NA	TRBV5-4	TRBJ1-2	few	TGTGCCAGCCTGCCTGGGGCAGCCGCTAACTATGGCTACACCTTC	CASLPGAAANYGYTF
NA	TRBV27	TRBJ1-1	NA	TGTGCCAGCAGTCCGCGGACGCTATCGGGAAAGAACACTGAAGCTTTCTTT	CASSPRTLSGKNTEAFF
TRBD2	TRBV20-1	TRBJ2-3	many	TGCAGTGCTGTGGTGGCGGGAGTGACAGATACGCAGTATTTT	CSAVVAGVTDTQYF
NA	TRBV5-1	TRBJ2-5	many	TGCGCCAGCAGCTTGCGGGGAGACCAAGAGACCCAGTACTTC	CASSLRGDQETQYF
NA	TRBV4-2	TRBJ2-5	many	TGTGCCAGCAGCCAAGAAGGGCAGATCCAAGAGACCCAGTACTTC	CASSQEGQIQETQYF